Below are 17 T cell receptor beta chains sequenced from a single sample in a study of beta chain features in type 1 diabetes. The isolated RNA, all of it, was reverse transcribed, so expressed TCRB transcripts were what got sequenced. The repertoire was sequenced with immunoSEQ multiplex PCR; TCRdb's copy has only in-frame clones and lacks some. The sample has over 150,000 clones; about 8.1% are singletons. The sequenced sample consisted of central memory CD4+ T cells from blood. Receptor source: a man younger than 30 in good health.

The chain uses TRBV4-1 and TRBJ1-1; D might be TRBD1 (5 bases). Trimming removed 1 base at V and 1 base at J, with 19 bases between. The CDR3 sequence is 18 residues long. CDR1 is MGHRA and CDR2 is YSYEKL in the germline V gene. CDR3 sequence reads: CASSQGHQGNVENTEAFF. In DNA form, the CDR3 reads TGCGCCAGCAGCCAAGGACATCAGGGTAATGTGGAGAACACTGAAGCTTTCTTT.

This clone was picked up a small number of times. The chain combines TRBV5-1 with TRBJ2-5, with TRBD2 matching 10 bases. CDR3 length equals 15 residues. Losses at the gene ends were 4 bases for V and 3 bases for J; bases not matched to a gene: 6. The germline V gene encodes CDR1 SGHRS and CDR2 YFSETQ. As DNA, the CDR3 is TGCGCCAGCAGCCCGGGACTAGCGAGGGAAGAGACCCAGTACTTC. As protein: CASSPGLAREETQYF.

This clone was recorded once. This chain uses TRBV5-1 with TRBJ2-7; 7 nucleotides line up with TRBD1. Germline CDR1 is SGHRS and CDR2 is YFSETQ. This CDR3 has 14 residues. V dropped 1 base and J dropped 0; count of bases not matched to a gene: 1. The CDR3 here is CASSLTGASYEQYF. Here the CDR3 DNA reads TGCGCCAGCAGCTTGACAGGGGCCTCCTACGAGCAGTACTTC.

The V call is TRBV9, the J call TRBJ1-3; D gene ambiguous. The germline V gene has CDR1 SGDLS and CDR2 YYNGEE. This CDR3 contains 16 residues. The germline V and J ends were trimmed by 1 base and 2 bases, with 13 bases remaining between them. The CDR3 region is CASSVLAGSTGNTIYF. The CDR3 DNA reads as TGTGCCAGCAGCGTACTGGCAGGATCCACTGGAAACACCATATATTTT.

This clone was counted many times. The J gene is TRBJ1-5, the V gene TRBV23-1; 7 bases fit TRBD1. TRBV23-1 is an ORF, with its function uncertain. J lost 3 bases, V lost 2 bases, and 10 bases had no gene match. CDR3 size: 17 residues. CDR3 amino acids: CASSQPDRAKNNQPQHF. DNA for the CDR3: TGCGCCAGCAGTCAACCAGACAGGGCTAAAAACAATCAGCCCCAGCATTTT.

This clone was seen ten or more times. The chain uses TRBV7-2 and TRBJ2-7, with D possibly matching TRBD2 (6 bases). The germline CDR1 and CDR2 sequences are SGHTA and FQGNSA. V was cut by 3 bases and J by 4 bases, with 10 bases left in between. This CDR3 is 13 amino acids long. CDR3 DNA: TGTGCCAGCAGCTTGGGGGGTTTGTACGAGCAGTACTTC. Protein: CASSLGGLYEQYF. The variable domain in full, completed from reference TRBV7-2 and TRBJ2-7, reads GAGVSQSPSNKVTEKGKDVELRCDPISGHTALYWYRQSLGQGLEFLIYFQGNSAPDKSGLPSDRFSAERTGGSVSTLTIQRTQQEDSAVYLCASSLGGLYEQYFGPGTRLTVT.

The V call is TRBV29-1, the J call TRBJ2-5, with TRBD2 matching 7 bases. The DNA end is more similar to TRBJ2-7, so the J call may be wrong. Per germline, CDR1 SQVTM and CDR2 ANQGSEA. The CDR3 is 13 residues long. As DNA, the CDR3 is TGCAGCGTCCAAACTAGCGCACCCTACGAGCAGTACTTC. Protein product: CSVQTSAPYEQYF.

The chain is built from TRBV18 and TRBJ1-5, with 7 nucleotides matching TRBD1. Germline CDR1 reads KGHSH; CDR2 reads LQKENI. The CDR3 sequence is 17 residues long. After removal of 3 bases from V and 0 bases from J, the junction contained 8 bases not matched to a gene. The CDR3: CASSPPGQVYSNQPQHF. Here the CDR3 DNA reads TGTGCCAGCTCACCGCCCGGACAGGTGTATAGCAATCAGCCCCAGCATTTT.

This clone was observed a few times. The CDR3 spells CASSLGLAGDTQYF. Written as DNA, the CDR3 is TGTGCCAGCAGCTTGGGGCTAGCCGGGGATACGCAGTATTTT. The chain employs TRBV5-4 and TRBJ2-3; the D gene is possibly TRBD2 (5 bases). The CDR3 runs 14 residues. The germline V and J ends were trimmed by 0 bases and 6 bases, with 11 bases remaining between them. Germline V gene lookup returns CDR1 SGHNT and CDR2 YYREEE (reference sequence).

The chain combines TRBV7-2 with TRBJ1-5; D gene uncertain. The CDR3 is 16 amino acids. The V end lost 5 bases, the J end lost 4 bases, and 18 bases lay between the germline ends. The germline V gene encodes CDR1 SGHTA and CDR2 FQGNSA. The CDR3 bases are TGTGCCAGCAGCCGCAACGCTGCGCCCGATAATCAGCCCCAGCATTTT. Protein sequence: CASSRNAAPDNQPQHF.

This chain connects TRBV28 to TRBJ1-5; D is unresolved. The germline CDR1 and CDR2 sequences are MDHEN and SYDVKM. Trimming took 1 base from V and 15 from J, leaving 16 bases between them. The CDR3 is 13 residues long. This chain's CDR3 is CASSLSPTPGWHF. The CDR3 nucleotides read TGTGCCAGCAGTTTATCCCCGACACCCGGTTGGCATTTT.

This clone was found a few times. The chain recombines TRBV25-1 with TRBJ2-1; 9 nucleotides line up with TRBD1. The CDR3 loop spans 17 amino acids. Trimming took 5 bases from V and 4 from J; bases not matched to a gene: 12. From germline, CDR1 is MGHDK and CDR2 SYGVNS. The CDR3 DNA follows: TGTGCCAGCAGTCAATCCCACAGGGGGCTGGCATACAATGAGCAGTTCTTC. Protein product: CASSQSHRGLAYNEQFF.

A few counts support this clone. This sequence joins TRBV21-1 and TRBJ2-1; TRBD1 is the table's D call, not checked against the DNA. TRBV21-1 is assigned pseudogene status. CDR3 length: 13 residues. The CDR3 sequence is CATFGRGYNEQFF. The CDR3 nucleotides are TGTGCCACCTTCGGCAGGGGGTACAATGAGCAGTTCTTC.

This clone was picked up many times. CDR3: CASRPGPTDGSTDTQYF. As DNA, the CDR3 is TGTGCCAGCAGACCAGGCCCCACAGACGGTAGCACAGATACGCAGTATTTT. The rearrangement links TRBV7-9 to TRBJ2-3; D call uncertain. This CDR3 has 17 residues. The V end lost 6 bases, the J end lost 0 bases, and 19 bases lay between the germline ends. CDR1 is SEHNR and CDR2 is FQNEAQ in the germline V gene (reference sequence).

This clone was counted only a few times. The chain uses TRBV15 and TRBJ2-3; D is unclear. This CDR3 region has 15 residues. Trimming stripped 0 bases from V and 0 bases from J, with 7 bases between. Per germline, CDR1 LNHNV and CDR2 YYDKDF (reference sequence). The CDR3: CATSRDRQSTDTQYF. CDR3 nucleotides: TGTGCCACCAGCAGAGATCGCCAGAGCACAGATACGCAGTATTTT.

As to this clone: The sample has other DNA sequences that encode this CDR3 too. This chain's CDR3 is CASSLDRGEQFF. DNA of the CDR3: TGTGCCAGCAGCTTGGACAGGGGTGAGCAGTTCTTC. The chain combines TRBV5-4 with TRBJ2-1; TRBD1 aligns across 7 bases. Trimming cost V 0 bases and J 9 bases; bases outside gene matches: 0. The CDR3 sequence is 12 residues long. The germline V gene has CDR1 SGHNT and CDR2 YYREEE (reference sequence).

The chain carries TRBV5-4 and TRBJ2-1, with 10 bases lining up with TRBD2. The CDR3 runs to 15 residues. Per the germline V gene, CDR1 is SGHNT and CDR2 is YYREEE (reference sequence). Trimming took 4 bases from V and 2 from J; bases not matched to a gene: 3. The CDR3 reads CASSALAGAYNEQFF. The DNA of the CDR3 is TGTGCCAGCAGCGCCCTAGCGGGGGCCTACAATGAGCAGTTCTTC.